Ten or more counts support the clone carrying this TCR beta chain. No antigen is known for it. Amplification yielded TCR beta CDR3 regions, with RNA transcripts as the source. The HTBI primer set served for first-round RT-PCR of the TCR CDR3. TCRdb called the multiplex PCR reads again in MiXCR, with one record for every CDR3 protein. The sample shows about 400,000 distinct CDR3 sequences, around 15% of them seen only once. The entry originates in a study of T cells in Graves' hyperthyroidism and ophthalmopathy. V shed 6 bases and J shed 6 bases, with 18 bases lying between them. CDR3 size: 14 residues. Germline-derived CDR1 and CDR2 are MNHNS and SASEGT. Study-level results: Appearing also in blood were most of the thyroid clonotypes expanded above 0.001.

This clonotype was obtained from a man between 45 and 60 years old with Graves' ophthalmopathy. The sample comprised blood. V and J are TRBV6-1 and TRBJ2-7; no clear D gene. The CDR3 spells CASSPRQGPGEQYF. In DNA, the CDR3 is TGTGCCAGCAGCCCCCGACAAGGGCCGGGCGAGCAGTACTTC.